A single sample is the source of the 22 T cell receptor beta chains below, sequenced in a study of T cell responses to AZD1222 COVID-19 vaccine. The data were produced by immunoSEQ multiplex PCR, yet TCRdb's version contains in-frame clones alone and is incomplete. The sample yields approximately 69,000 clones, around four fifths seen once. The sequenced sample was peripheral blood, obtained 28 days after the second AZD1222 dose. These receptors were collected from an adult who received the AZD1222 COVID-19 vaccine.

This clone was counted a single time. V usage is TRBV19 and J usage is TRBJ2-4; perhaps TRBD2 as D (5 bases). CDR3 length equals 17 residues. Germline CDR1 reads LNHDA; CDR2 reads SQIVND (reference sequence). The germline V and J ends were trimmed by 1 base and 7 bases, with 20 bases remaining between them. The CDR3 sequence: CASSIAPLTTRGNIQYF. CDR3 nucleotides: TGTGCCAGTAGTATAGCCCCACTTACCACCCGAGGGAACATTCAGTACTTC.

The chain combines TRBV11-2 with TRBJ2-1, with 12 positions matching TRBD2. CDR1 is SGHAT and CDR2 is FQNNGV in the germline V gene. The J segment lost 6 bases and the V segment lost 1 base, leaving 4 bases of the junction unmatched. The CDR3 has 16 amino acids. CDR3 in DNA: TGTGCCAGCAGCTTAGTTGGACTAGCGGGGTCCAATGAGCAGTTCTTC. It yields the protein CASSLVGLAGSNEQFF.

The V and J genes are TRBV19 and TRBJ2-3, with TRBD2 as a possible D gene (5 bases). The V end was cut by 5 bases, the J end by 5 bases, with 17 bases between. Germline V CDR1 and CDR2: LNHDA, SQIVND (reference sequence). The CDR3 runs to 15 residues. CDR3 sequence: CASSVDGVRGDTQYF. The CDR3 DNA follows: TGTGCCAGTAGTGTGGACGGGGTTCGGGGAGATACGCAGTATTTT.

This chain connects TRBV7-6 to TRBJ2-5, with D possibly matching TRBD1 (5 bases). The germline CDR1 and CDR2 sequences are SGHVS and FNYEAQ. This CDR3 contains 14 residues. V gave up 1 base and J gave up 5 bases, with 11 bases separating them. CDR3: CASSLGQSRETQYF. DNA of the CDR3: TGTGCCAGCAGCTTAGGACAGAGCCGGGAGACCCAGTACTTC. Together with reference TRBV7-6 and TRBJ2-5, the CDR3 gives the full variable domain: GAGVSQSPRYKVTKRGQDVALRCDPISGHVSLYWYRQALGQGPEFLTYFNYEAQQDKSGLPNDRFSAERPEGSISTLTIQRTEQRDSAMYRCASSLGQSRETQYFGPGTRLLVL.

This clone has a handful of counts. The V gene is TRBV7-2, the J gene TRBJ2-1, with TRBD1 identical over 7 bases. The CDR3 length is 16 residues. V lost 5 bases and J lost 3; bases outside the gene matches: 10. Germline V gene lookup returns CDR1 SGHTA and CDR2 FQGNSA. The CDR3 sequence: CASSPQPGQLYNEQFF. The CDR3 DNA sequence: TGTGCCAGCAGCCCTCAGCCGGGACAGCTCTACAATGAGCAGTTCTTC.

As DNA, the CDR3 is TGTGCCAGCTCACGGACTAACGGGGATACGCAGTATTTT. Translated: CASSRTNGDTQYF. The rearrangement uses TRBV18 and TRBJ2-3, with D perhaps matching TRBD2 (6 bases). V was clipped by 4 bases and J by 6 bases, with 11 bases between them. The CDR3 covers 13 residues. CDR1 and CDR2 from the germline V gene are KGHSH and LQKENI.

The rearrangement uses TRBV6-5 and TRBJ1-5; D is undetermined. The CDR3 covers 15 residues. The V end was cut by 5 bases, the J end by 7 bases, with 18 bases between. From germline, CDR1 is MNHEY and CDR2 SVGAGI. The DNA of the CDR3 is TGTGCCAGCAGTCCGCTAGGTAGCCCCGGGCAGCCCCAGCATTTT. This codes for CASSPLGSPGQPQHF.

The chain is built from TRBV6-2 or TRBV6-3 and TRBJ2-1; D is unresolved. In germline, CDR1 is MNHEY, CDR2 SVGEGT. Trimming stripped 2 bases from V and 8 bases from J, with 10 bases between. The CDR3 totals 13 residues. The CDR3 DNA follows: TGTGCCAGCAGTTACGATAGTTACGATGAGCAGTTCTTC. This codes for CASSYDSYDEQFF.

The rearrangement uses TRBV7-2 and TRBJ2-1; 8 nucleotides match TRBD1. J lost 12 bases, V lost 4 bases, and 8 bases had no gene match. The CDR3 covers 13 residues. Germline assignment: CDR1 SGHTA and CDR2 FQGNSA. For the CDR3, the DNA is TGTGCCAGCAGCTCCGAACCGACAGGGGTGCAGTTCTTC. Translation: CASSSEPTGVQFF.

This chain links TRBV19 with TRBJ1-1; no firm D call. This CDR3 has 15 amino acids. Germline V gene sequence: CDR1 LNHDA, CDR2 SQIVND (reference sequence). V was clipped by 4 bases and J by 1 base, with 13 bases between them. CDR3 region: CASSTRQQRNTEAFF. In nucleotides, the CDR3 is TGTGCCAGTAGTACTCGACAACAGCGGAACACTGAAGCTTTCTTT. Combining the CDR3 with reference TRBV19 and TRBJ1-1 gives the whole variable domain DGGITQSPKYLFRKEGQNVTLSCEQNLNHDAMYWYRQDPGQGLRLIYYSQIVNDFQKGDIAEGYSVSREKKESFPLTVTSAQKNPTAFYLCASSTRQQRNTEAFFGQGTRLTVV.

The chain is built from TRBV5-4 and TRBJ2-7; D is unresolved. This CDR3 spans 15 amino acids. With 0 bases removed from V and 5 bases from J, the gap between germline ends came to 15 bases. Germline CDR1 and CDR2: SGHNT and YYREEE (reference sequence). The CDR3 region is CASSLAGPWQDEQYF. CDR3 DNA sequence: TGTGCCAGCAGCTTGGCCGGGCCCTGGCAGGACGAGCAGTACTTC. The whole variable domain, remainder taken from reference TRBV5-4 and TRBJ2-7, is ETGVTQSPTHLIKTRGQQVTLRCSSQSGHNTVSWYQQALGQGPQFIFQYYREEENGRGNFPPRFSGLQFPNYSSELNVNALELDDSALYLCASSLAGPWQDEQYFGPGTRLTVT.

This clone has just a few counts. The V gene is TRBV12-3 or TRBV12-4, the J gene TRBJ1-2; a weak D match, TRBD1 (5 bases). The V end lost 5 bases, the J end lost 10 bases, and 17 bases lay between the germline ends. This CDR3 is built from 13 residues. CDR3 bases: TGTGCCAGCAGTCGATCCGACAGTAAGGCCTACACCTTC. Translating it yields CASSRSDSKAYTF.

V usage is TRBV7-9 and J usage is TRBJ2-1, with D perhaps being TRBD1 or TRBD2 (5 bases each). Germline V CDR1 and CDR2: SEHNR, FQNEAQ (reference sequence). Trimming stripped 6 bases from V and 4 bases from J, with 13 bases between. The CDR3 is 14 amino acids. The CDR3 sequence is CASRSRDGYNEQFF. For the CDR3, the DNA is TGTGCCAGCAGGTCCCGGGACGGATACAATGAGCAGTTCTTC. The variable domain in full, completed from reference TRBV7-9 and TRBJ2-1, reads DTGVSQNPRHKITKRGQNVTFRCDPISEHNRLYWYRQTLGQGPEFLTYFQNEAQLEKSRLLSDRFSAERPKGSFSTLEIQRTEQGDSAMYLCASRSRDGYNEQFFGPGTRLTVL.

The chain combines TRBV9 with TRBJ1-2; no clear D gene. The CDR3 is 13 amino acids. V lost 1 base, J lost 1 base, and 5 bases lay in between. Germline V gene lookup returns CDR1 SGDLS and CDR2 YYNGEE. CDR3 amino acids: CASSVRINYGYTF. CDR3 nucleotides: TGTGCCAGCAGCGTACGGATTAACTATGGCTACACCTTC.

This rearrangement joins TRBV9 to TRBJ1-4, with TRBD1 as a possible D gene (5 bases). V lost 3 bases, J lost 3 bases, and 12 bases lay in between. Germline V CDR1 and CDR2: SGDLS, YYNGEE. This CDR3 is 15 amino acids long. The CDR3 DNA sequence: TGTGCCAGCAGCGCTCAGGGTATATCTAATGAAAAACTGTTTTTT. Translating gives CASSAQGISNEKLFF. The complete variable domain, with remaining parts taken from reference TRBV9 and TRBJ1-4, reads DSGVTQTPKHLITATGQRVTLRCSPRSGDLSVYWYQQSLDQGLQFLIQYYNGEERAKGNILERFSAQQFPDLHSELNLSSLELGDSALYFCASSAQGISNEKLFFGSGTQLSVL.

The rearrangement uses TRBV14 and TRBJ2-7, with a possible D match to TRBD2 (6 bases). Trimming took off 1 base at V and 2 bases at J, with 15 bases between the two ends. This CDR3 has 16 amino acids. CDR1 is SGHDN and CDR2 is FVKESK in the germline V gene. CDR3 DNA sequence: TGTGCCAGCAGCCAAGCAGGGCTAGCGTTTACCTACGAGCAGTACTTC. Translating gives CASSQAGLAFTYEQYF.

This sequence joins TRBV11-2 and TRBJ2-2; D is perhaps TRBD2 (5 bases). The CDR3 has 17 amino acids. Germline values: CDR1 SGHAT, CDR2 FQNNGV. Between the trimmed V and J ends, which lost 1 base and 0 bases, there was a span of 12 bases. The CDR3 loop is CASSLVMTGANTGELFF. CDR3 bases: TGTGCCAGCAGCTTAGTTATGACCGGGGCGAACACCGGGGAGCTGTTTTTT.

J is TRBJ2-1 and V is TRBV7-9; D unclear. Germline-derived CDR1 and CDR2 are SEHNR and FQNEAQ (reference sequence). Between the trimmed V and J ends, which lost 3 bases and 0 bases, there was a span of 6 bases. This CDR3 region has 14 residues. The CDR3 DNA reads as TGTGCCAGCAGCTTTGCTCTCTCCTACAATGAGCAGTTCTTC. Encoded protein: CASSFALSYNEQFF.

The CDR3 loop is CASSQVFRVYPSNTGELFF. For the CDR3, the DNA is TGTGCCAGCAGCCAAGTTTTCAGGGTATACCCTTCGAACACCGGGGAGCTGTTTTTT. V usage is TRBV3-1 (or the pseudogene TRBV3-2) and J usage is TRBJ2-2, with TRBD1 as a possible D gene (5 bases). The germline V gene has CDR1 LGHDT and CDR2 YNNKEL (reference sequence). The V end was cut by 1 base, the J end by 0 bases, with 18 bases between. The CDR3 has 19 amino acids.

This sequence joins TRBV19 and TRBJ2-5, with D perhaps matching TRBD1 (6 bases). Per the germline V gene, CDR1 is LNHDA and CDR2 is SQIVND (reference sequence). The germline V and J ends were trimmed by 7 bases and 5 bases, with 20 bases remaining between them. CDR3 length equals 15 residues. The CDR3 loop is CASNLQGVVGETQYF. Here the CDR3 DNA reads TGTGCCAGTAATCTACAGGGTGTCGTCGGGGAGACCCAGTACTTC.

This clone was seen only once. This chain uses TRBV11-3 with TRBJ2-3; D unresolved. The CDR3 runs to 11 residues. Germline CDR1 SGHNT, CDR2 YENEEA. The V and J ends lost 5 bases and 5 bases respectively, with 5 bases between them. This CDR3 reads CASSLLDTQYF. CDR3 bases: TGTGCCAGCAGCCTTTTAGATACGCAGTATTTT.

The chain couples TRBV28 to TRBJ2-7; no firm D call. Germline CDR1 and CDR2: MDHEN and SYDVKM. This CDR3 has 12 amino acids. Deletions cut 6 bases from V and 4 bases from J, with 10 bases between. The DNA for the CDR3 is TGTGCCAGCAGCCTCACGTCATACGAGCAGTACTTC. It encodes CASSLTSYEQYF. Full variable domain (remainder filled in from reference TRBV28 and TRBJ2-7): DVKVTQSSRYLVKRTGEKVFLECVQDMDHENMFWYRQDPGLGLRLIYFSYDVKMKEKGDIPEGYSVSREKKERFSLILESASTNQTSMYLCASSLTSYEQYFGPGTRLTVT.